The TCR beta chain under discussion was sequenced for a study of cytomegalovirus exposure and HLA in healthy donors (TCRdb year 2017). Background on the whole study: According to an earlier analysis of 450 to 650 of the donors, about 180 million T cells yielded 90 million to 140 million unique TCR beta sequences and about 300 Gb of sequence data. Roughly 300 gigabases of sequencing data and around 85 million unique TCR sequences made up an early release that covered several hundred HLA-typed donors. Of the approximately 400 genotyped donors, roughly 80% fell in the genetic ancestry cluster associated with self-reported Caucasian donors. The study aimed to test whether cataloging public T cell receptors could reveal signatures of past pathogen exposure. Using immunosequencing, the study profiled T cell repertoires from some 670 subjects and related those repertoires to cytomegalovirus serostatus. In addition to the first cohort of roughly 700 subjects, a separate validation cohort of 120 different subjects was used. To predict cytomegalovirus infection status, the study brought together high-throughput TCR immunosequencing, statistical association of individual TCRs with disease status, and machine learning. A later analysis re-analyzed previously published TCR beta repertoires from roughly 600 donors and added high-resolution HLA genotyping to study TCR occurrence patterns. In the later analysis, no new phenotypic data were used to find candidate immune exposures; instead, reliance was placed on TCR beta sequences and their occurrence across donors. To decide whether each TCR beta V gene segment behaved as functional or pseudogenic, an earlier analysis of some 600 of the donors relied on high-throughput TCR beta sequencing. Donor age, sex, ethnicity and CMV serostatus were compiled together with the repertoire data. Genome-wide SNP genotypes for about 60% of the 666 donors were used in a later genetic analysis, which treated that subset as a discovery cohort. Every discovery cohort repertoire had been produced on one sequencing platform. HLA typing included class I and class II loci at four-digit resolution. Typing coverage differed by locus: A, B, C, DRB1 and DQB1 were typed in about 629-640 donors, DQA1 in approximately 520, DPA1 in 600 to 610, and DPB1 in approximately 450. Because of strong linkage in the cohort, roughly five DR-DQ haplotypes were treated as single units for association and clustering. Among 300 to 450 genotyped donors of the cohort, an average of approximately 250,000 unique TCR beta nucleotide sequences were sequenced per donor, roughly 20% of them non-productive. Findings and caveats that apply to the study as a whole: Because counts were too low, fewer than 20 rarely observed V segments, including chromosome 9 orphons, were excluded from the earlier analysis of around 640 of the donors. In a later analysis, TCR association rates were found to vary across HLA loci, with the most associated TCRs seen for DRB1 alleles and the fewest for HLA-C alleles. In a later genetic analysis, a missense DCLRE1C variant was associated with V-gene and J-gene trimming of TCR beta chains, and the association was replicated in an independent cohort. Most TCR sequences were observed very rarely across donors, whereas some public TCRs were present in many individuals. A further reported finding was that TCR beta sequences accurately predicted the HLA-A and HLA-B alleles for most subjects in the first cohort. Because HLA typing was missing for some donors at each locus, association tests included only the typed subset. The cohort was sequenced for TCR beta chains only, and without alpha or paired-chain data the features that could be detected were limited. Several of the top co-occurrence clusters appeared to be linked to parvovirus B19, influenza, CMV and Epstein-Barr virus, according to a later analysis. The only immune exposure information available for the cohort was CMV serostatus. Linkage disequilibrium might explain the correlated functional status among segregating V segments, but an unknown experimental factor could not be excluded. A later analysis found that HLA-associated TCR beta chains were more clonally expanded and had lower generation probabilities than equally common non-associated chains. Cytomegalovirus status was reported to be diagnosed by the classifier with high specificity and sensitivity in both the original and validation cohorts. In a later analysis, most CMV-associated TCR beta chains were found to appear HLA-restricted, with HLA associations seemingly driven largely by CMV exposure. It was suggested by the authors that the approach could potentially be generalized to other disease states and immunological phenotypes. At a false discovery rate of 0.05, a later analysis linked around 17,000 TCR beta sequences to specific HLA alleles. In vitro tests confirmed that a few of the cytomegalovirus-associated TCR beta chains recognize cytomegalovirus antigens. Sequencing depth was assumed to be roughly uniform across donors in the presence/absence analyses, though that assumption may not hold. In an earlier analysis of 450 to 750 of the donors, most TCR beta V segments appeared in productive rearrangements about 87% or about 30% of the time, broadly matching IMGT annotations. Assigning TCR associations to individual alleles was difficult when HLA alleles, especially DR and DQ, strongly co-occurred. The 87-base-pair reads could not distinguish some IMGT-functional V segments, including TRBV6-2 and TRBV6-3, so those segments were excluded. The sequencing pipeline was judged likely to have produced a cluster of highly shared sequence variants as a technical artifact. The study listed 150 to 200 TCR beta chains as associated with cytomegalovirus. In a later genetic analysis, fewer N-insertions in productive TCRs were reported among donors in an Asian-associated ancestry cluster than the 666-donor mean.

The cohort was made up of 650 to 700 healthy bone marrow donors. At the time of sampling, all cohort members were nominally healthy, though unrecorded immune exposures were likely present. The donor was CMV seronegative and belonged to the group of 350 or so seronegative cohort members. Each donor provided a peripheral blood sample, and peripheral blood mononuclear cells were used for TCR beta sequencing. The Qiagen DNeasy Blood Extraction Kit was used to extract genomic DNA from the blood cell samples. Comments on this clone: No antigen is known for it. No much larger clone exists at a distance of one base, and base qualities are not known.

The CDR3 sequence holds 15 residues, the cysteine and phenylalanine included. Only the CDR3 part of the read is kept: 45 bases, read in frame from the first base. V gives up 2 bases and J gives up 0 bases, and the segment between their germline ends measures 10 bases. According to the germline V gene, CDR1 reads SGHDN and CDR2 reads FVKESK. Libraries were prepared through the immunoSEQ multiplex PCR assay. For the multiplex PCR, a mixture combining 60 forward primers for TCR Vbeta segments and 13 reverse primers for TCR Jbeta segments was used. The CDR3 region of rearranged TCR beta genes was amplified from genomic DNA with a multiplex PCR assay. Amplified TCR beta libraries were sequenced as 87-base-pair reads on the Illumina HiSeq System. Per the source publication's procedure: Across the 666 repertoires, a later analysis counted roughly 77 million unique TCR beta chains, 9.5 million to 12 million of which were shared by at least two donors. A nearest-neighbor algorithm error-corrected the raw reads and collapsed the reads into unique sequences, merging closely related sequences to remove PCR and sequencing errors. CDR3 sequences were aligned to IMGT reference sequences to assign V, D and J gene segments. For a sequence to be retained, a match of at least six nucleotides was required to both a V gene segment and a J gene segment. Rearrangements were classified as productive when the CDR3 lacked stop codons and remained in frame with V and J, and all other rearrangements were classified as non-productive. CDR3 was defined by IMGT convention, running from the second conserved V-encoded cysteine to the conserved J-encoded phenylalanine. Sequences without an unambiguous match to a single V gene segment were excluded from the earlier analysis of several hundred of the donors. An earlier analysis of approximately 590 of the donors called V segments functional above 56.7% productive rearrangements and segregating when the between-donor standard deviation exceeded 5%. A statistical classification framework was built to diagnose cytomegalovirus status from the catalog of TCR beta chain sequences. In a later analysis, V and J genes were assigned by comparing TCR nucleotide sequences against IMGT/GENE-DB human TR gene sequences. Using the TCRdist pipeline, a later analysis assigned CDR3 sequences along with most-parsimonious VDJ recombination scenarios. A later analysis defined each TCR beta chain by its CDR3 amino acid sequence plus V-gene family, and excluded reads lacking a unique V-gene family. To address suspected cross-contamination and a sequencing artifact, a later analysis removed around 600 highly shared, low-generation-probability nucleotide sequences. For each public chain, a later analysis derived a clonal expansion index from normalized ranks of inferred template counts within each repertoire. In a later analysis, generation probabilities were computed with a VDJ recombination model fitted to out-of-frame rearrangements, and the resulting probabilities were checked against IGoR. In a later analysis, TCR-TCR, TCR-HLA and TCR-CMV co-occurrence was scored with hypergeometric tests, and a repertoire-size bias correction was applied to TCR pairs. In a later analysis, false discovery rates were estimated by permuting HLA or CMV assignments 20 times. In a later analysis, co-occurring TCRs were grouped using DBSCAN, with TCRdist sequence similarity added in when clustering inside HLA-allele-positive subsets. For co-occurrence clustering, repertoires with fewer than 30,000 or more than 120,000 public chains were excluded, along with five or six repertoires with anomalous nucleotide sharing. TCRdb retrieved this table from immuneACCESS and kept in-frame rearrangements only. Not all clones are present; in checked studies, unresolved V genes account for under half, and no reason is known for the remainder. The DNA was the basis for D and trimming; V, J and clone size are from that table. Counted in this sample were about 130,000 clones; 84% of them appeared once. 2% to 3% of the sample rests with the top ten.

The sample was PBMCs. The clonotype comes from a man aged 50 to 60 in good health and CMV-seronegative. The rearranged chain carries TRBV14 and TRBJ1-1, with the D gene call left open. The base sequence is TGTGCCAGCAGCCAAAATGGAGTAATGAACACTGAAGCTTTCTTT. Translated, it gives CASSQNGVMNTEAFF.